These 13 T cell receptor beta chains were sequenced from one sample in a study of technical replicates of blood from a few donors. The assay was immunoSEQ multiplex PCR, and TCRdb's table has in-frame clones only and misses some. This sample has 45,000 to 60,000 clones, with around 95% found just once. The sample consisted of T cells isolated from PBMCs. Receptor source: a human donor in good health.

V and J are TRBV27 and TRBJ1-4, with 7 bases fitting TRBD1. CDR3 length: 15 residues. The V gene end was trimmed by 5 bases and the J gene end by 8 bases; junction bases not matched to a gene: 11. CDR1 and CDR2 from the germline V gene are MNHEY and SMNVEV (reference sequence). CDR3 nucleotides: TGTGCCAGCAGTGCGCTCAGGACAGGAGGAGAAAAACTGTTTTTT. This sequence encodes CASSALRTGGEKLFF.

J is TRBJ2-6 and V is TRBV7-2; 7 bases line up with TRBD2. The ends lost 3 bases at V and 2 bases at J; junction bases unmatched: 1. This CDR3 is built from 15 residues. The V gene's germline CDR1 is SGHTA and CDR2 FQGNSA. CDR3 DNA: TGTGCCAGCAGCTTTGGGGGGGCTGGGGCCAACGTCCTGACTTTC. Protein sequence: CASSFGGAGANVLTF.

The genes are TRBV5-6 and TRBJ2-3; D call uncertain. The CDR3 has 16 amino acids. Germline V gives CDR1 SGHDT, CDR2 YYEEEE. The V and J ends lost 3 bases and 1 base respectively, with 15 bases between them. CDR3 protein: CASSYDFAVGTDTQYF. The DNA for the CDR3 is TGTGCCAGCAGCTACGATTTTGCGGTGGGCACAGATACGCAGTATTTT. Looking up the rest from reference TRBV5-6 and TRBJ2-3 gives the full variable domain: DAGVTQSPTHLIKTRGQQVTLRCSPKSGHDTVSWYQQALGQGPQFIFQYYEEEERQRGNFPDRFSGHQFPNYSSELNVNALLLGDSALYLCASSYDFAVGTDTQYFGPGTRLTVL.

The chain joins TRBV25-1 to TRBJ1-2; TRBD1 matches 9 bases. This CDR3 has 16 residues. With V trimmed by 4 bases and J by 3 bases, 9 bases remained unmatched. Germline CDR1 and CDR2: MGHDK and SYGVNS. CDR3 coding DNA: TGTGCCAGCAGTGCATTGGGCACAGGGGGCCACTATGGCTACACCTTC. It translates to CASSALGTGGHYGYTF.

This clone was detected only once. The V and J genes are TRBV18 and TRBJ2-5; perhaps TRBD1 as D (6 bases). The germline V gene encodes CDR1 KGHSH and CDR2 LQKENI. This CDR3 spans 18 amino acids. Trimming cost V 2 bases and J 1 base, with 20 bases left between them. The CDR3 here is CASSPSGERPILQETQYF. The CDR3 bases are TGTGCCAGCTCACCATCAGGGGAGCGCCCGATACTCCAAGAGACCCAGTACTTC.

This rearrangement joins TRBV29-1 to TRBJ2-2; 7 bases line up with TRBD1. The V segment lost 6 bases and the J segment 5 bases; nucleotides outside the gene matches: 0. Germline CDR1 SQVTM, CDR2 ANQGSEA. This CDR3 has 11 amino acids. The CDR3 here is CSVQGTGELFF. As DNA, the CDR3 is TGCAGCGTACAGGGGACCGGGGAGCTGTTTTTT.

The rearrangement uses TRBV5-5 and TRBJ2-7, with 10 bases lining up with TRBD2. The CDR3 has 14 amino acids. V lost 4 bases to trimming and J lost 7 bases; unmatched junction nucleotides: 8. The germline CDR1 and CDR2 sequences are SGHKS and YYEKEE (reference sequence). As DNA, the CDR3 is TGTGCCAGCAGCCCACTAGCGGGAAAGGGAGAGCAGTACTTC. Translating gives CASSPLAGKGEQYF.

CDR3 sequence (DNA): TGTGCCAGCAGCAAAGTAAGGGGGAAAAGAGTTGGGGATGGCTACACCTTC. Translated, it gives CASSKVRGKRVGDGYTF. The chain joins TRBV21-1 to TRBJ1-2; the DNA was not used to check the table's D call, TRBD1. TRBV21-1 is labeled a pseudogene. There are 17 residues in the CDR3.

The chain uses TRBV4-3 and TRBJ2-7; tentative D call: TRBD1 (6 bases). V was shortened by 3 bases and J by 4 bases, with 10 bases between the two germline ends. CDR3 size: 13 residues. CDR1 is LGHNA and CDR2 is YSLEER in the germline V gene. Here the CDR3 reads CASSQGTQYEQYF. For the CDR3, the DNA is TGCGCCAGCAGCCAGGGGACACAGTACGAGCAGTACTTC.

The genes are TRBV5-1 and TRBJ1-4, with 7 bases aligning to TRBD1. Germline lookup yields CDR1 SGHRS and CDR2 YFSETQ. The V gene end was trimmed by 3 bases and the J gene end by 7 bases; junction bases not matched to a gene: 9. CDR3 size: 15 residues. CDR3 in DNA: TGCGCCAGCAGCTCGCAAGGGGGCTATAGTGAAAAACTGTTTTTT. Residues: CASSSQGGYSEKLFF.

The chain employs TRBV9 and TRBJ2-5; 7 nucleotides match TRBD1. Germline lookup yields CDR1 SGDLS and CDR2 YYNGEE. V shed 1 base, J shed 2 bases, and the junction held 8 bases outside the gene matches. CDR3 size: 16 residues. CDR3 DNA sequence: TGTGCCAGCAGCGTATGGATAGGGGGCGGACAAGAGACCCAGTACTTC. It is translated as CASSVWIGGGQETQYF.

The chain recombines TRBV11-1 with TRBJ2-7, with D possibly matching TRBD2 (5 bases). V gave up 3 bases and J gave up 2 bases, with 8 bases separating them. This CDR3 contains 13 residues. CDR1 is SGHAT, CDR2 FQDESV, per germline (reference sequence). The CDR3 loop is CASSLGETYEQYF. CDR3 in DNA: TGTGCCAGCAGCTTGGGAGAAACCTACGAGCAGTACTTC.

The CDR3 protein is CAWSGRGYHTEAFF. The CDR3 DNA reads TGTGCCTGGAGTGGCAGGGGGTACCACACTGAAGCTTTCTTT. This rearrangement joins TRBV30 to TRBJ1-1; TRBD1 agrees at 7 bases. The germline CDR1 and CDR2 sequences are GTSNPN and SVGIG (reference sequence). This CDR3 spans 14 amino acids. V lost 1 base and J lost 3; bases outside the gene matches: 5.